A single T cell receptor (beta chain) is shown here with its context. Its antigen is as yet unknown. Indicated time point: cycle 4 day 1 (C4D1), after more than five weeks of nivolumab. Every patient relapsed after autologous stem cell transplantation, and brentuximab vedotin exposure varied. Complete response, partial response or progressive disease constituted the best response categories observed. This sample is part of a study of PD-1 blockade in classical Hodgkin lymphoma. Study observations and caveats: By C4D1, diversity of CD4+ TCRs had risen significantly, whereas that of CD8+ TCRs had not.

The method was immunoSEQ multiplex PCR; TCRdb's version includes in-frame clones alone and lacks a portion of them. Among just under 65,000 clones listed, under 95% were seen once. The V end lost 5 bases, the J end lost 0 bases, and 5 bases lay between the germline ends. The CDR3 loop spans 14 amino acids. The germline V gene has CDR1 MNHEY and CDR2 SVGAGI. The V call is TRBV6-5, the J call TRBJ2-6, with no clear D. The receptor was derived from a human donor with classical Hodgkin lymphoma. The sequences come from peripheral blood mononuclear cells (PBMCs), collected before the fourth cycle of nivolumab. CDR3 nucleotide sequence: TGTGCCAGCAGTAGACCCTCTGGGGCCAACGTCCTGACTTTC. This gives the protein CASSRPSGANVLTF.